This T cell receptor beta chain was profiled in a study of cytomegalovirus exposure and HLA in healthy donors (dated by TCRdb to 2016 to 2017). Turning to the overall study: An earlier analysis of more than 550 of the donors reported 276 Gb of sequence data and around 110 million unique TCR beta sequences obtained from roughly 170 million T cells. An early release that covered roughly 600 HLA-typed donors contained about 300 gigabases of sequencing data and about 93 million unique TCR sequences. Of the roughly 390 genotyped donors, approximately 82% fell in the genetic ancestry cluster associated with self-reported Caucasian donors. The aim of the study was to test whether cataloging public T cell receptors could identify signatures of past pathogen exposure. The study profiled the T cell repertoires of under 850 subjects by immunosequencing and related them to cytomegalovirus serostatus. A separate validation cohort of 100 to 150 different subjects was used in addition to the approximately 700-subject first cohort. To predict cytomegalovirus infection status, the study brought together high-throughput TCR immunosequencing, statistical association of individual TCRs with disease status, and machine learning. A later analysis re-examined previously published TCR beta repertoires from around 670 donors and added high-resolution HLA genotyping to investigate patterns of TCR occurrence. The later analysis used no new phenotypic data to find candidate immune exposures, relying instead on TCR beta sequences and their occurrence across donors. An earlier analysis of about 600 of the donors used high-throughput TCR beta sequencing to judge whether each TCR beta V gene segment behaved as functional or pseudogenic. Alongside the repertoire data, information on donor age, sex, ethnicity and CMV serostatus was compiled. Genome-wide SNP genotypes for about 65% of the roughly 670 donors were used in a later genetic analysis, which treated that subset as a discovery cohort. Every repertoire in the discovery cohort had been generated on one and the same sequencing platform. HLA typing covered class I and class II loci at four-digit resolution. The number of donors typed differed by locus, with 629-630 for A, B, C, DRB1 and DQB1, approximately 500 for DQA1, 606 for DPA1, and over 400 for DPB1. Four to six DR-DQ haplotypes were handled as single units for association and clustering, since linkage in the cohort was strong. Among some 400 genotyped donors of the cohort, an average of about 240,000 unique TCR beta nucleotide sequences were sequenced per donor, roughly a sixth of them non-productive. Summary of the overall study and its limitations: Compared with equally common non-associated chains, HLA-associated TCR beta chains in a later analysis were more clonally expanded and had lower generation probabilities. Only TCR beta chains were sequenced in this cohort, and the absence of alpha or paired-chain data limited detectable features. Most TCR sequences were observed very rarely across donors, whereas some public TCRs were present in many individuals. In a later analysis, several top co-occurrence clusters were reported to appear linked to parvovirus B19, influenza, CMV and Epstein-Barr virus. In a later analysis, TCR association rates were found to vary across HLA loci, with the most associated TCRs seen for DRB1 alleles and the fewest for HLA-C alleles. A later genetic analysis reported fewer N-insertions in productive TCRs among donors in an Asian-associated ancestry cluster than the roughly 690-donor mean. In vitro tests confirmed that a few of the cytomegalovirus-associated TCR beta chains recognize cytomegalovirus antigens. Some IMGT-functional V segments, including TRBV6-2 and TRBV6-3, could not be told apart with the 87-base-pair reads, so those segments were excluded. According to a later analysis, most CMV-associated TCR beta chains appeared to be HLA-restricted, and the HLA associations seemed to be driven largely by CMV exposure. In a later analysis, 15,000 to 20,000 TCR beta sequences were associated with specific HLA alleles at a false discovery rate of 0.05. In an earlier analysis of about 600 of the donors, most TCR beta V segments appeared in productive rearrangements about 90% or about 30% of the time, broadly matching IMGT annotations. Assigning TCR associations to individual alleles was difficult when HLA alleles, especially DR and DQ, strongly co-occurred. Some 16 rarely observed V segments, including chromosome 9 orphons, were excluded from the earlier analysis of 550 to 700 of the donors because counts were too low. A further reported finding was that TCR beta sequences accurately predicted the HLA-A and HLA-B alleles for most subjects in the first cohort. Correlated functional status among segregating V segments might reflect linkage disequilibrium, but an unknown experimental factor could not be ruled out. In the study, around 150 TCR beta chains were listed as associated with cytomegalovirus. The only immune exposure information available for the cohort was CMV serostatus. The authors suggested that the approach could potentially be extended to other disease states and immunological phenotypes. Because HLA typing was missing for some donors at each locus, association tests included only the typed subset. The classifier was reported to diagnose cytomegalovirus status with high specificity and sensitivity in both the original and validation cohorts. A group of highly shared sequence variants was considered likely to be a technical artifact of the sequencing pipeline. A later genetic analysis associated a missense DCLRE1C variant with V-gene and J-gene trimming of TCR beta chains, and an independent cohort replicated the association. Sequencing depth was assumed to be roughly uniform across donors in the presence/absence analyses, though that assumption may not hold.

As concerns this clone: Its antigen is currently not known. One base away there is no much larger clone; base qualities are not given.

Library preparation employed the immunoSEQ multiplex PCR assay. The multiplex PCR relied on a mix of 60 forward primers for TCR Vbeta segments and 13 reverse primers for TCR Jbeta segments. A multiplex PCR assay on genomic DNA amplified the CDR3 region of rearranged TCR beta genes. On the Illumina HiSeq System, the amplified TCR beta libraries were sequenced as 87-base-pair reads. On the authors' methods: A later analysis tallied some 79 million unique TCR beta chains across the roughly 610 repertoires, and some 10 million of those chains were shared by two or more donors. To remove PCR and sequencing errors, raw reads were error-corrected and collapsed into unique sequences using a nearest-neighbor algorithm that merged closely related sequences. CDR3 sequences were aligned to IMGT reference sequences to assign V, D and J gene segments. Each retained sequence needed at least a six-nucleotide match to both a V gene segment and a J gene segment. Rearrangements were called productive when the CDR3 lacked stop codons and stayed in frame with V and J; all others were non-productive. Following IMGT convention, CDR3 was defined as the stretch from the second conserved V-encoded cysteine to the conserved J-encoded phenylalanine. The earlier analysis of about 610 of the donors excluded sequences that lacked an unambiguous match to a single V gene segment. An earlier analysis of a few hundred of the donors called V segments functional above 56.7% productive rearrangements and segregating when the between-donor standard deviation exceeded 5%. A statistical classification framework was developed to diagnose cytomegalovirus status using the catalog of TCR beta chain sequences. A later analysis assigned V and J genes by comparing TCR nucleotide sequences with IMGT/GENE-DB human TR gene sequences. In a later analysis, CDR3 sequences and most-parsimonious VDJ recombination scenarios were assigned using the TCRdist pipeline. In a later analysis, each TCR beta chain was defined by its CDR3 amino acid sequence together with its V-gene family, and reads lacking a unique V-gene family were excluded. As a way to deal with suspected cross-contamination and a sequencing artifact, a later analysis dropped nearly 600 nucleotide sequences that were highly shared and had low generation probability. For each public chain, a later analysis derived a clonal expansion index from normalized ranks of inferred template counts within each repertoire. Generation probabilities in a later analysis came from a VDJ recombination model fitted to out-of-frame rearrangements, and those results were checked against IGoR. In a later analysis, hypergeometric tests were used to score TCR-TCR, TCR-HLA and TCR-CMV co-occurrence, with a repertoire-size bias correction applied to TCR pairs. A later analysis estimated false discovery rates by permuting HLA or CMV assignments 20 times. In a later analysis, co-occurring TCRs were grouped with DBSCAN, and TCRdist sequence similarity was added when clustering was performed within HLA-allele-positive subsets. For co-occurrence clustering, repertoires with fewer than 30,000 or more than 120,000 public chains were excluded, along with five or six repertoires with anomalous nucleotide sharing. Held by TCRdb, this immuneACCESS table contains in-frame sequences only and omits some clones. Under half of the omission traces to an unresolved V gene where checked; the cause of the rest is unknown. V and J calls and clone size are those listed in that table; D and trimming were worked out from the DNA. Here the sample has about 98,000 clones; around 75% occur a single time. The top ten constitute 10% to 11% of the sample.

CDR3 length: 13 amino acids, cysteine to phenylalanine. Just the 39-base CDR3 DNA is kept, in frame starting at base 1. V was cut back by 5 bases and J by 6 bases, leaving a gap of 14 bases between them. Taken from the germline V gene (reference sequence), the CDR1 and CDR2 loops are MNHEY and SMNVEV. In total, around 600 healthy bone marrow donors made up the cohort. At the time of sampling, all cohort members were nominally healthy, though unrecorded immune exposures were likely present. The donor was CMV seropositive and belonged to the group of 250 to 300 seropositive cohort members. Every donor gave a peripheral blood sample, and the peripheral blood mononuclear cells from that sample were used for TCR beta sequencing. Genomic DNA extraction from the blood cell samples was performed with the Qiagen DNeasy Blood Extraction Kit.

The rearranged chain carries TRBV27 and TRBJ2-7; the best D guess is TRBD1, with 5 bases matching. This sequence originates from a man younger than 35 in good health and CMV-seropositive. The material sequenced was PBMCs. The base sequence is TGTGCCAGCAGTAGGGGCAGACTTGCCGAGCAGTACTTC. Translated, this gives CASSRGRLAEQYF.